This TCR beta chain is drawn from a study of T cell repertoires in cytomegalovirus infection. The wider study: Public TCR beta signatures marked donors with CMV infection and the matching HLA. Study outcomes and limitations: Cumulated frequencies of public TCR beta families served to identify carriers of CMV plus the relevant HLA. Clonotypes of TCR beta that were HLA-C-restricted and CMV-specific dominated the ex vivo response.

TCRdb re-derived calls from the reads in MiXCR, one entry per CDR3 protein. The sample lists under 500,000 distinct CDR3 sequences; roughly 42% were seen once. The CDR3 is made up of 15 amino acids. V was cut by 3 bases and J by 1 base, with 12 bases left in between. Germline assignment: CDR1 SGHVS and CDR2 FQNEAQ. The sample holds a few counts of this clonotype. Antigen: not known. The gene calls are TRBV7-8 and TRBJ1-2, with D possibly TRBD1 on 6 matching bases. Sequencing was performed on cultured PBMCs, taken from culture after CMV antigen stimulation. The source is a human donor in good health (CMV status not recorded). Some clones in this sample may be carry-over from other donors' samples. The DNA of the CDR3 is TGTGCCAGCAGCTTGCTACAGGGTTATAACTATGGCTACACCTTC. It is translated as CASSLLQGYNYGYTF.